The clone carrying this T cell receptor beta chain was observed a single time. Its antigen is currently unknown. TCRdb ran MiXCR on the 5' RACE reads and lists one entry per CDR3 protein. The top ten hold around 15% of the sample, which has about 160,000 distinct CDR3 sequences, around 42% seen once. The source of the sample is a study of CD8 T cells in ankylosing spondylitis. Study-wide results and limits: Reportedly, disease-linked clones are significantly enriched in ankylosing spondylitis patients' matched synovial fluid. Characteristic of ankylosing spondylitis blood, it appeared, was a TCR beta motif comprising several highly homologous variants.

Trimming stripped 7 bases from V and 7 bases from J, with 12 bases between. Germline CDR1 SGDLS, CDR2 YYNGEE. This CDR3 has 12 amino acids. The rearrangement uses TRBV9 and TRBJ1-5; perhaps TRBD1 as D (6 bases). The TCR was taken from a male donor with ankylosing spondylitis. Sequencing input: synovial fluid, either unsorted or a sorted T cell fraction (not recorded which). The CDR3, as DNA: TGTGCCAGCGGAGGGGGAGACCAGCCCCAGCATTTT. Its protein product is CASGGGDQPQHF.